Included here is one T cell receptor beta chain sequence, with context. CDR3 length: 15 amino acids. V was pared by 1 base and J by 1 base, with 10 bases between. Germline CDR1 LGHDT, CDR2 YNNKEL (reference sequence). The record originates from a study of blood T cell repertoires in COVID-19. Clones were read by immunoSEQ multiplex PCR, and TCRdb kept only the in-frame ones, dropping some. The data show a few hundred thousand clones, with approximately 83% seen just once and roughly 4% held by the top ten. This sequence originates from a woman younger than 45 who had recovered from COVID-19. The specimen was PBMCs or T cells enriched from blood (not recorded which). The V gene is TRBV3-1 (or the pseudogene TRBV3-2), the J gene TRBJ1-1; D remains ambiguous. The CDR3 sequence: CASSQGGLANTEAFF. CDR3 nucleotide sequence: TGTGCCAGCAGCCAAGGTGGCCTGGCGAACACTGAAGCTTTCTTT.